This T cell receptor beta chain derives from a study of T cells expressing NK-cell markers. Study results and limitations: One observes that, in a handful of donors, these clonotypes were also the leading ones within the CD3+CD56-NKG2C+ fraction.

A remark on this clonotype: The target antigen is unknown.

CDR3 length equals 15 residues. Germline CDR1 SGHRS, CDR2 YFSETQ. UMIs accompanied the 5'RACE template switching by which TCR beta cDNA was made. TCRdb reprocessed the 5' RACE reads and stores each CDR3 protein as one record, lacking DNA. The sample's table shows about 260,000 distinct CDR3 sequences. Sequenced sample: blood T cells: a sorted CD56 or NKG2C T cell subset, CD4+ or CD8+ T cells, or bulk PBMC T cells (not recorded which). This clonotype originated in a man aged 18 to 35 in good health. J is TRBJ2-2 and V is TRBV5-1. The CDR3 spells CASSLDIVFTGELFF.